This T cell receptor (beta chain) was profiled in a study of T cells in Graves' hyperthyroidism and ophthalmopathy. Points from the study as a whole: Among thyroid clonotypes expanded above 0.001, most also appeared in blood. Ophthalmopathy was separated from stable hyperthyroidism by a 13 V-J model.

Among ophthalmopathy patients, the Clinical Activity Score reached at least 3, the NOSPECS grade reached at least 4, and duration remained under 3 months. The V gene's germline CDR1 is MNHNS and CDR2 SASEGT. The J segment lost 10 bases and the V segment lost 7 bases, leaving 14 bases of the junction unmatched. This CDR3 is built from 15 residues. Details on this clonotype: Its target is not known.

RNA transcripts were the template for amplifying TCR beta CDR3 regions. The HTBI primer set drove a first-round RT-PCR of the TCR CDR3. TCRdb itself ran the multiplex PCR reads through MiXCR, one entry per CDR3 protein. The table lists 600,000 to 650,000 distinct CDR3 sequences, more than 20% of them singletons. The receptor's source is a man aged 25-45 years with Graves' ophthalmopathy. The chain carries TRBV6-1 and TRBJ2-2; 8 bases are shared with TRBD1. The sample consisted of blood. CDR3 protein: CASTPSAQGVEELFF. The DNA of the CDR3 is TGTGCCAGCACCCCTTCGGCACAGGGGGTAGAGGAGCTGTTTTTT.